This TCR beta chain was captured in a study of blood T cell repertoires in COVID-19. Study context: The origin of the acute and convalescent COVID-19 samples was the United States, Italy and Spain. Sample material is recorded as cDNA or gDNA derived from T cells, B-cell-depleted T cells, or PBMCs.

The CDR3 is made up of 13 amino acids. The germline CDR1 and CDR2 sequences are SGHNT and YYREEE (reference sequence). The V gene end was trimmed by 5 bases and the J gene end by 10 bases; junction bases not matched to a gene: 10. Sequencing used immunoSEQ multiplex PCR; TCRdb keeps in-frame clones, though not all of them. The table lists about 150,000 clones, roughly 72% of them singletons. The V call is TRBV5-4, the J call TRBJ1-1; 8 bases agree with TRBD1. This clonotype was sampled from a woman of 80 years or more with acute or convalescent COVID-19. The sequenced sample consisted of peripheral blood. The CDR3 here is CASSSTTGDVAFF. The CDR3 region has the DNA TGTGCCAGCAGTTCCACGACAGGGGACGTAGCTTTCTTT.